The 18 T cell receptor beta chains below were found in one sample sequenced in a study of T cell responses to AZD1222 COVID-19 vaccine (dated by TCRdb to the early 2020s). Receptors were amplified or captured by the immunoSEQ multiplex PCR assay. TCRdb limited this immuneACCESS table to in-frame rearrangements with V and J called. A share of clones is missing; checked studies link under half to unresolved V genes, and the rest is unexplained. Here the sample has 65,000 to 75,000 clones; roughly 80% occur a single time. Together, the top ten hold approximately 5.4% of the sample. What the time point label conveys for this sample: baseline before first vaccination. This sample comprised peripheral blood, obtained on day 0 of AZD1222 vaccination. Receptor source: an adult in good health.

This clone came up once. This chain connects TRBV19 to TRBJ1-2; 12 bases are a match to TRBD1. Germline CDR1 reads LNHDA; CDR2 reads SQIVND (reference sequence). Trimming removed 4 bases from V and 9 bases from J; junction bases left unmatched: 12. CDR3 length: 16 residues. The CDR3 spells CASSTLTGTGGQRYTF. CDR3 bases: TGTGCCAGTAGTACCCTTACCGGGACAGGGGGCCAACGCTACACCTTC.

The chain uses TRBV6-2 or TRBV6-3 and TRBJ1-2, with D perhaps TRBD1 (5 bases). Trimming left V 0 bases short and J 4 bases short, with 12 bases between. The CDR3 totals 15 residues. Germline-derived CDR1 and CDR2 are MNHEY and SVGEGT. CDR3 nucleotides: TGTGCCAGCAGTTACTCGGGGGTCCCCGTCTATGGCTACACCTTC. Its protein product is CASSYSGVPVYGYTF.

The CDR3 region has the DNA TGTGCTAGTGGTTTGGTGGTTTATGGTAAGCAGGGTTCCTACGAGCAGTACTTC. Translation gives CASGLVVYGKQGSYEQYF. V usage is TRBV12-5 and J usage is TRBJ2-7, with a weak D call TRBD1 (5 bases). The CDR3 has 18 residues. CDR1 is LGHNT, CDR2 FRNRAP, per germline. The germline V and J ends were trimmed by 0 bases and 1 base, with 19 bases remaining between them. The entire variable domain, with the rest obtained from reference TRBV12-5 and TRBJ2-7, is as follows: DARVTQTPRHKVTEMGQEVTMRCQPILGHNTVFWYRQTMMQGLELLAYFRNRAPLDDSGMPKDRFSAEMPDATLATLKIQPSEPRDSAVYFCASGLVVYGKQGSYEQYFGPGTRLTVT.

V usage is TRBV29-1 and J usage is TRBJ1-1; 7 nucleotides agree with TRBD1. There are 15 residues in the CDR3. Germline CDR1 is SQVTM and CDR2 is ANQGSEA. After removal of 6 bases from V and 4 bases from J, the junction contained 14 bases not matched to a gene. Here the CDR3 reads CSVLSGGGWTTEAFF. The CDR3 DNA reads as TGCAGCGTCCTGTCAGGGGGAGGTTGGACCACTGAAGCTTTCTTT.

The chain joins TRBV4-2 to TRBJ2-7; weak D call: TRBD1 (6 bases). Germline CDR1 reads LGHNA; CDR2 reads YNFKEQ. The CDR3 length is 13 residues. Trimming took off 1 base at V and 7 bases at J, with 11 bases between the two ends. This chain's CDR3 is CASSQGTGREQYF. In DNA form, the CDR3 reads TGTGCCAGCAGCCAAGGAACAGGGCGGGAGCAGTACTTC.

This rearrangement joins TRBV5-1 to TRBJ1-2, with D possibly TRBD1 on 5 matching bases. CDR1 SGHRS and CDR2 YFSETQ come from the germline V gene. The V gene lost 3 bases and the J gene lost 2 bases, with 11 bases spanning the gap. The CDR3 is 14 amino acids. CDR3 sequence reads: CASSSSGGNYGYTF. CDR3 coding DNA: TGCGCCAGCAGCTCGTCCGGGGGAAACTATGGCTACACCTTC. Based on the CDR3 plus reference TRBV5-1 and TRBJ1-2, the full variable domain is KAGVTQTPRYLIKTRGQQVTLSCSPISGHRSVSWYQQTPGQGLQFLFEYFSETQRNKGNFPGRFSGRQFSNSRSEMNVSTLELGDSALYLCASSSSGGNYGYTFGSGTRLTVV.

The chain recombines TRBV12-3 or TRBV12-4 with TRBJ2-2; D gene unclear. Trimming took 1 base from V and 7 from J, leaving 4 bases between them. CDR3 length: 12 amino acids. CDR3 residues: CASSLGGGELFF. In DNA form, the CDR3 reads TGTGCCAGCAGTTTAGGGGGCGGGGAGCTGTTTTTT.

This clone was observed a handful of times. CDR3: CASSESLAGGTDTQYF. For the CDR3, the DNA is TGCGCCAGCAGTGAGTCACTAGCGGGGGGCACAGATACGCAGTATTTT. The V gene is TRBV10-1, the J gene TRBJ2-3, with 11 bases matching TRBD2. Trimming removed 0 bases from V and 1 base from J; junction bases left unmatched: 0. In germline, CDR1 is WNHNN, CDR2 SYGVQD (reference sequence). The CDR3 is 16 residues long.

V gene TRBV7-9 combines with J gene TRBJ1-1, with unresolved D. V was trimmed by 1 base and J by 0 bases, leaving 9 bases between them. Germline V lookup: CDR1 SEHNR, CDR2 FQNEAQ (reference sequence). CDR3 length: 15 amino acids. The chain's CDR3 is CASSLVRTLNTEAFF. The CDR3 region has the DNA TGTGCCAGCAGCTTAGTGCGCACCTTGAACACTGAAGCTTTCTTT.

The gene calls are TRBV25-1 and TRBJ1-6; no firm D call. Looked up from germline, CDR1 is MGHDK and CDR2 is SYGVNS. This CDR3 has 15 residues. Trimming took off 1 base at V and 0 bases at J, with 4 bases between the two ends. The CDR3 loop is CASSESSSYNSPLHF. CDR3 nucleotides: TGTGCCAGCAGTGAATCCAGCTCCTATAATTCACCCCTCCACTTT. Full variable domain (missing parts from reference TRBV25-1 and TRBJ1-6): EADIYQTPRYLVIGTGKKITLECSQTMGHDKMYWYQQDPGMELHLIHYSYGVNSTEKGDLSSESTVSRIRTEHFPLTLESARPSHTSQYLCASSESSSYNSPLHFGNGTRLTVT.

This clone was seen a single time. V is TRBV12-3 or TRBV12-4 and J is TRBJ1-4; D call uncertain. The V end was cut by 4 bases, the J end by 7 bases, with 4 bases between. The CDR3 sequence is 11 residues long. In DNA, the CDR3 is TGTGCCAGCAGTTATGGTGAAAAACTGTTTTTT. The encoded protein is CASSYGEKLFF.

The V gene is TRBV3-1 (or the pseudogene TRBV3-2), the J gene TRBJ2-3; D possibly matches TRBD1 or TRBD2 (5 bases each). The ends were cut back, 5 bases at V and 2 bases at J, with 14 bases in the middle. Germline CDR1 reads LGHDT; CDR2 reads YNNKEL (reference sequence). The length of the CDR3 is 15 residues. CDR3 amino acids: CASSGGGGNTDTQYF. CDR3 in DNA: TGTGCCAGCAGCGGTGGTGGGGGTAACACAGATACGCAGTATTTT.

J is TRBJ1-2 and V is TRBV24-1; D gene unclear. This CDR3 has 15 amino acids. The V and J ends lost 5 bases and 4 bases respectively, with 16 bases between them. The V gene's germline CDR1 is KGHDR and CDR2 SFDVKD. This CDR3 is CATSVMAGNSYGYTF. The CDR3 coding sequence is TGTGCCACCAGTGTTATGGCAGGAAACTCCTATGGCTACACCTTC.

The gene calls are TRBV24-1 and TRBJ2-7; D unresolved. The CDR3 totals 13 residues. Germline V gene lookup returns CDR1 KGHDR and CDR2 SFDVKD. V dropped 1 base and J dropped 5 bases, with 8 bases sitting between them. As DNA, the CDR3 is TGTGCCACCAGTGATTTATTGACACACGAGCAGTACTTC. Translated: CATSDLLTHEQYF.

This chain links TRBV7-3 with TRBJ2-1, with TRBD2 matching 8 bases. The CDR3 totals 15 residues. After removal of 5 bases from V and 2 bases from J, the junction contained 5 bases not matched to a gene. Germline CDR1 and CDR2: SGHTA and FQGTGA. The CDR3 sequence: CASSQTSGTYNEQFF. The CDR3 nucleotides are TGTGCCAGCAGCCAAACTAGCGGAACCTACAATGAGCAGTTCTTC. Full variable domain (missing parts from reference TRBV7-3 and TRBJ2-1): GAGVSQTPSNKVTEKGKYVELRCDPISGHTALYWYRQSLGQGPEFLIYFQGTGAADDSGLPNDRFFAVRPEGSVSTLKIQRTERGDSAVYLCASSQTSGTYNEQFFGPGTRLTVL.

CDR3 DNA: TGTGCCAGAAGCCCCAACCCCCCTCTAGCGGGGGCTTACACAGATACGCAGTATTTT. As protein: CARSPNPPLAGAYTDTQYF. The V call is TRBV7-5, the J call TRBJ2-3; TRBD2 is the table's D call and was not checked against the DNA. TRBV7-5 counts as a pseudogene. The CDR3 is 19 amino acids.

The J gene is TRBJ2-1, the V gene TRBV7-2; 11 nucleotides line up with TRBD2. Per germline, CDR1 SGHTA and CDR2 FQGNSA. V gave up 5 bases and J gave up 5 bases; unmatched junction bases: 8. The CDR3 is 16 residues long. DNA for the CDR3: TGTGCCAGCAGCGATAGACTAGCGGGGACGAACAATGAGCAGTTCTTC. Translating gives CASSDRLAGTNNEQFF.

The chain has TRBV27 and TRBJ2-3; D possibly corresponds to TRBD2 (5 bases). Germline V gene lookup returns CDR1 MNHEY and CDR2 SMNVEV (reference sequence). There are 13 residues in the CDR3. The ends were cut back, 3 bases at V and 4 bases at J, with 8 bases in the middle. The CDR3 here is CASSLRAADTQYF. The CDR3 nucleotides are TGTGCCAGCAGTTTGAGGGCCGCAGATACGCAGTATTTT.